These T cell receptor beta chains were read from a single sample in a study of radiotherapy plus CTLA-4 blockade in lung cancer. The method was immunoSEQ multiplex PCR; TCRdb's version includes in-frame clones alone and lacks a portion of them. This table holds 90,000 to 100,000 clones, roughly 79% found once. This specimen consisted of peripheral blood, obtained from a patient treated with radiotherapy plus ipilimumab. Receptors were obtained from a human donor with non-small cell lung cancer who had a partial response to radiotherapy plus ipilimumab. Some clones in this sample may be carry-over from other donors' samples. The CDR3 runs from the conserved cysteine through the conserved F or W. Each record gives: D gene, clone size, J gene, V gene, CDR3 protein, CDR3 DNA. A D gene is named only where the DNA matches it firmly. Expanded clones are given a class, and other clones once, few, many or no size at all.

D: -
size: few
J: TRBJ1-3
V: TRBV9
CDR3: CASSVENGMRGNTIYF
DNA: TGTGCCAGCAGCGTAGAGAACGGGATGAGGGGAAACACCATATATTTT

D: -
size: -
J: TRBJ1-3
V: TRBV2
CDR3: CASSEEGIGGNTIYF
DNA: TGTGCCAGCAGTGAAGAGGGGATAGGAGGAAACACCATATATTTT

D: -
size: -
J: TRBJ1-2
V: TRBV6-1
CDR3: CASSASGANYGYTF
DNA: TGTGCCAGCAGTGCATCAGGGGCTAACTATGGCTACACCTTC

D: -
size: -
J: TRBJ2-7
V: TRBV13
CDR3: CASTRGGASITYEQYF
DNA: TGTGCCAGCACCCGGGGCGGGGCCTCGATCACCTACGAGCAGTACTTC

D: -
size: few
J: TRBJ2-7
V: TRBV5-1
CDR3: CASSETGVREQYF
DNA: TGCGCCAGCAGCGAAACCGGGGTTCGGGAGCAGTACTTC

D: -
size: -
J: TRBJ1-2
V: TRBV4-1
CDR3: CASSHVRSAGNYGYTF
DNA: TGCGCCAGCAGCCACGTCAGATCTGCAGGGAACTATGGCTACACCTTC

D: -
size: once
J: TRBJ1-1
V: TRBV6-1
CDR3: CASSGWPNTEAFF
DNA: TGTGCCAGCAGTGGATGGCCGAACACTGAAGCTTTCTTT

D: TRBD1
size: -
J: TRBJ2-7
V: TRBV5-1
CDR3: CASSSWTGNHEQYF
DNA: TGCGCCAGCAGCTCGTGGACAGGTAACCACGAGCAGTACTTC

D: TRBD1
size: few
J: TRBJ1-2
V: TRBV10-2
CDR3: CASSDRTGGRIYGYTF
DNA: TGCGCCAGCAGTGATAGAACAGGGGGCCGGATCTATGGCTACACCTTC

D: -
size: -
J: TRBJ1-4
V: TRBV27
CDR3: CASSSRGPATNEKLFF
DNA: TGTGCCAGCAGTTCTCGCGGCCCCGCAACTAATGAAAAACTGTTTTTT

D: TRBD1
size: -
J: TRBJ2-7
V: TRBV5-6
CDR3: CASSYRGQRGYEQYF
DNA: TGTGCCAGCAGCTACCGGGGACAGAGAGGCTACGAGCAGTACTTC

D: -
size: -
J: TRBJ1-2
V: TRBV4-3
CDR3: CASSQDSASVYGYTF
DNA: TGCGCCAGCAGCCAGGACAGCGCTTCCGTCTATGGCTACACCTTC

D: TRBD2
size: few
J: TRBJ2-5
V: TRBV14
CDR3: CASSRHSGSAGETQYF
DNA: TGTGCCAGCAGCCGACATAGCGGGAGCGCGGGAGAGACCCAGTACTTC

D: -
size: -
J: TRBJ2-1
V: TRBV7-2
CDR3: CASSSDSNEQFF
DNA: TGTGCCAGCAGCTCAGATTCCAATGAGCAGTTCTTC

D: -
size: -
J: TRBJ1-5
V: TRBV6-6
CDR3: CASSLTRNPQHF
DNA: TGTGCCAGCAGTTTAACACGTAATCCCCAGCATTTT

D: TRBD2
size: -
J: TRBJ2-1
V: TRBV18
CDR3: CASSRVAGSYNEQFF
DNA: TGTGCCAGCTCAAGGGTAGCGGGATCCTACAATGAGCAGTTCTTC

D: TRBD1
size: -
J: TRBJ2-7
V: TRBV9
CDR3: CASSAVGTDVHEQYF
DNA: TGTGCCAGCAGCGCCGTAGGGACAGACGTCCACGAGCAGTACTTC

D: -
size: -
J: TRBJ2-3
V: TRBV15
CDR3: CATSKGGSRHTDTQYF
DNA: TGTGCCACCAGCAAAGGAGGCTCAAGGCACACAGATACGCAGTATTTT

D: -
size: -
J: TRBJ2-7
V: TRBV20-1
CDR3: CSARSEYEQYF
DNA: TGCAGTGCTAGATCGGAGTACGAGCAGTACTTC

D: TRBD1
size: -
J: TRBJ2-5
V: TRBV27
CDR3: CASRRGQVQETQYF
DNA: TGTGCCAGCAGACGTGGACAGGTCCAAGAGACCCAGTACTTC

D: -
size: -
J: TRBJ2-5
V: TRBV7-2
CDR3: CASSFGQRETQYF
DNA: TGTGCCAGCAGCTTTGGACAGCGAGAGACCCAGTACTTC

D: -
size: -
J: TRBJ2-1
V: TRBV28
CDR3: CASKFSLYRRYNEQFF
DNA: TGTGCCAGCAAGTTTTCTCTCTACCGTCGGTACAATGAGCAGTTCTTC

D: TRBD2
size: -
J: TRBJ2-1
V: TRBV28
CDR3: CASVTSGGIREQFF
DNA: TGTGCCAGCGTCACTAGCGGGGGGATAAGGGAGCAGTTCTTC

D: -
size: -
J: TRBJ2-1
V: TRBV6-6
CDR3: CASSFDLAWNEQFF
DNA: TGTGCCAGCAGTTTTGATCTAGCGTGGAATGAGCAGTTCTTC

D: TRBD1
size: -
J: TRBJ2-7
V: TRBV4-3
CDR3: CASSQDFAGTAYEQYF
DNA: TGCGCCAGCAGCCAAGACTTTGCTGGGACAGCCTACGAGCAGTACTTC

D: -
size: few
J: TRBJ2-7
V: TRBV6-6
CDR3: CASSPQGYEQYF
DNA: TGTGCCAGCAGCCCACAGGGCTACGAGCAGTACTTC

D: TRBD1
size: -
J: TRBJ1-5
V: TRBV30
CDR3: CAWSVSGGRQPQHF
DNA: TGTGCCTGGAGTGTATCAGGGGGCCGGCAGCCCCAGCATTTT

D: -
size: -
J: TRBJ1-5
V: TRBV6-5
CDR3: CASSGFGNQPQHF
DNA: TGTGCCAGCAGTGGATTCGGGAATCAGCCCCAGCATTTT

D: TRBD1
size: -
J: TRBJ2-4
V: TRBV19
CDR3: CASSARQGDMNIQYF
DNA: TGTGCCAGTAGTGCGAGACAGGGGGATATGAACATTCAGTACTTC

D: TRBD1
size: once
J: TRBJ1-5
V: TRBV5-1
CDR3: CASSLGTGDNYQPQHF
DNA: TGCGCCAGCAGCTTGGGGACAGGGGATAATTATCAGCCCCAGCATTTT

D: -
size: -
J: TRBJ1-6
V: TRBV30
CDR3: CAWTQGHYTLHF
DNA: TGTGCCTGGACCCAGGGCCATTACACCCTCCACTTT

D: -
size: few
J: TRBJ2-2
V: TRBV30
CDR3: CAWSSGIQTGELFF
DNA: TGTGCCTGGAGCTCAGGAATACAAACCGGGGAGCTGTTTTTT

D: -
size: few
J: TRBJ1-4
V: TRBV5-5
CDR3: CASSLDRVNEKLFF
DNA: TGTGCCAGCAGCTTGGACAGGGTTAATGAAAAACTGTTTTTT

D: TRBD1
size: -
J: TRBJ2-7
V: TRBV19
CDR3: CASSSQGSPYEQYF
DNA: TGTGCCAGTAGTTCACAGGGGTCACCCTACGAGCAGTACTTC

D: TRBD1
size: -
J: TRBJ2-2
V: TRBV7-8
CDR3: CASSFRTGSRTNTGELFF
DNA: TGTGCCAGCAGCTTCCGGACAGGGAGCAGAACGAACACCGGGGAGCTGTTTTTT

D: TRBD1
size: -
J: TRBJ2-2
V: TRBV6-5
CDR3: CASRLGTGWAGELFF
DNA: TGTGCCAGCAGACTAGGGACAGGGTGGGCCGGGGAGCTGTTTTTT

D: -
size: -
J: TRBJ2-6
V: TRBV15
CDR3: CATSRGGTFGANVLTF
DNA: TGTGCCACCAGCAGGGGGGGGACATTTGGGGCCAACGTCCTGACTTTC

D: TRBD1
size: few
J: TRBJ2-5
V: TRBV19
CDR3: CASTTTGTQETQYF
DNA: TGTGCCAGTACCACGACAGGGACACAAGAGACCCAGTACTTC

D: TRBD1
size: -
J: TRBJ2-7
V: TRBV6-6
CDR3: CASSTNDRGQYF
DNA: TGTGCCAGCAGTACCAACGACAGGGGGCAGTACTTC

D: -
size: -
J: TRBJ1-6
V: TRBV7-2
CDR3: CASSRRRDSPLHF
DNA: TGTGCCAGCAGCCGGAGGAGGGATTCACCCCTCCACTTT

D: -
size: few
J: TRBJ1-1
V: TRBV5-4
CDR3: CASSLGGSVSAFF
DNA: TGTGCCAGCAGCTTGGGAGGGTCGGTGAGCGCTTTCTTT

D: TRBD2
size: medium-sized
J: TRBJ2-2
V: TRBV28
CDR3: CASSSMGLGLGELFF
DNA: TGTGCCAGCAGCTCGATGGGACTAGGTTTGGGTGAGCTGTTTTTT

D: -
size: -
J: TRBJ1-4
V: TRBV19
CDR3: CASSRRTATNEKLFF
DNA: TGTGCCAGTAGTAGGAGGACCGCAACTAATGAAAAACTGTTTTTT

D: -
size: few
J: TRBJ1-1
V: TRBV11-3
CDR3: CASSSHLGGRTEAFF
DNA: TGTGCCAGCAGCTCCCACTTAGGGGGACGGACTGAAGCTTTCTTT

D: -
size: -
J: TRBJ1-1
V: TRBV6-1
CDR3: CASSRTGDTEAFF
DNA: TGTGCCAGCTCCCGGACGGGGGACACTGAAGCTTTCTTT

D: -
size: -
J: TRBJ2-7
V: TRBV4-1
CDR3: CASSLGTYYEQYF
DNA: TGCGCCAGCAGCCTCGGGACTTACTACGAGCAGTACTTC

D: TRBD1
size: -
J: TRBJ2-7
V: TRBV30
CDR3: CAWNIGQGRYEQYF
DNA: TGTGCCTGGAACATAGGACAGGGCAGGTACGAGCAGTACTTC

D: TRBD1
size: -
J: TRBJ2-7
V: TRBV28
CDR3: CASRSGTGGYDEQYF
DNA: TGTGCCAGCAGATCCGGGACAGGGGGCTATGACGAGCAGTACTTC

D: TRBD2
size: -
J: TRBJ2-3
V: TRBV29-1
CDR3: CSVDSIAGYSTDTQYF
DNA: TGCAGCGTCGACTCAATAGCGGGCTATAGCACAGATACGCAGTATTTT

D: -
size: -
J: TRBJ1-4
V: TRBV2
CDR3: CASTEEDSREKLFF
DNA: TGTGCCAGCACTGAGGAAGATTCTAGGGAAAAACTGTTTTTT

D: -
size: -
J: TRBJ2-7
V: TRBV7-8
CDR3: CASSLDVEPWRYEQYF
DNA: TGTGCCAGCAGCTTAGACGTCGAACCCTGGAGATACGAGCAGTACTTC

D: TRBD1
size: -
J: TRBJ2-3
V: TRBV28
CDR3: CASSLVGQGPPDTQYF
DNA: TGTGCCAGCAGTTTAGTCGGACAGGGTCCCCCAGATACGCAGTATTTT

D: -
size: few
J: TRBJ2-1
V: TRBV27
CDR3: CASSLGGSYNEQFF
DNA: TGTGCCAGCAGTTTAGGAGGGTCCTACAATGAGCAGTTCTTC

D: TRBD1
size: once
J: TRBJ1-1
V: TRBV6-5
CDR3: CASSYDRGLANTEAFF
DNA: TGTGCCAGCAGTTACGACAGGGGGCTCGCGAACACTGAAGCTTTCTTT